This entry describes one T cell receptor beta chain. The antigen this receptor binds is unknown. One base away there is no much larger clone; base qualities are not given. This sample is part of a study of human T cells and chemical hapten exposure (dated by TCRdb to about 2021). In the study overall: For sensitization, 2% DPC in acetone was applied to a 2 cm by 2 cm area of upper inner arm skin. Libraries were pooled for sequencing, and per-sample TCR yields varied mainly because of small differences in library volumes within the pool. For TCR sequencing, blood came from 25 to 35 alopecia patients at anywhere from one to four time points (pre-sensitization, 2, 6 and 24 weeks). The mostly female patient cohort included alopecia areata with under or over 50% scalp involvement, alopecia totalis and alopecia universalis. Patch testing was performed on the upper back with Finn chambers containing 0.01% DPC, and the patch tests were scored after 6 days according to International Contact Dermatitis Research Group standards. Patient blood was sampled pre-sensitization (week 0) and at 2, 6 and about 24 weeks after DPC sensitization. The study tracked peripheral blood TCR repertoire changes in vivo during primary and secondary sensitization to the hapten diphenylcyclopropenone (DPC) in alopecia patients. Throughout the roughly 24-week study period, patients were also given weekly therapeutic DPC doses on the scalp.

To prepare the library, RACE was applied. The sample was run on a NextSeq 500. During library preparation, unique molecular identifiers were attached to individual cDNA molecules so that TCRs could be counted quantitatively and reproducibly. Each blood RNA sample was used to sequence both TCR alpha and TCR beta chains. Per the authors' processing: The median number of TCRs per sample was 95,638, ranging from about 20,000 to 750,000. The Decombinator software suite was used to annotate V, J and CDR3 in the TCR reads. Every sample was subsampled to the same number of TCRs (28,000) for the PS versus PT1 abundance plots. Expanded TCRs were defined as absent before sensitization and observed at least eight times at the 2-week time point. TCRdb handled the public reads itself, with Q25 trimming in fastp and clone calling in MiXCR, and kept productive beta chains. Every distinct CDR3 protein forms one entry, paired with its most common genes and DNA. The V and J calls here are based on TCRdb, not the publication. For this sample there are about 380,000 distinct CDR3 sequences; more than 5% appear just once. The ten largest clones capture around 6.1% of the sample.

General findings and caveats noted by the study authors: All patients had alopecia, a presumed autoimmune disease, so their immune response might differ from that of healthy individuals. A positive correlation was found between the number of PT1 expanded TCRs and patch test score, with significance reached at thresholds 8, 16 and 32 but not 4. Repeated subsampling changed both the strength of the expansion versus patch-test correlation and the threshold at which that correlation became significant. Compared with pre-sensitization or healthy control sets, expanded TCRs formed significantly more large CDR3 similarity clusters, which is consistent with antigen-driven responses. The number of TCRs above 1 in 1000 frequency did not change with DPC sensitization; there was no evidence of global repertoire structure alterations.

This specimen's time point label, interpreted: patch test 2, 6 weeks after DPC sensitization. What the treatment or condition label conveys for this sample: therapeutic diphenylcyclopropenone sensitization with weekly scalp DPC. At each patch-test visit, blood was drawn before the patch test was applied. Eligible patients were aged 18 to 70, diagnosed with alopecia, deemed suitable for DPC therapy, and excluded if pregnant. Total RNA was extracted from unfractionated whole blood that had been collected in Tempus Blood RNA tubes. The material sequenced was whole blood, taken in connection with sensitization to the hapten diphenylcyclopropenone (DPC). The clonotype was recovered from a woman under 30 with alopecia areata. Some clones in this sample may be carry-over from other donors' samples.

The nucleotide sequence is given as TGTGCCAGCAGCTTAGCCGACAGCAAGCCCCAGCATTTT. Its product reads: CASSLADSKPQHF. The V and J segments used are TRBV7-2 and TRBJ1-5; matching of 5 bases hints at TRBD1 as the D gene. Sequences SGHTA (CDR1) and FQGNSA (CDR2) are obtained from the germline V gene. V lost 0 bases and J lost 8 bases; the stretch between them is 8 bases long. The CDR3 has 13 amino acids, counting the end cysteine and phenylalanine. Just CDR3 DNA is preserved here, 39 bases in frame from base 1.